This T cell receptor (beta chain) stems from a study of CD8 T cells in Susac syndrome. CD8+ and CD4+ T cells from blood underwent TCR beta sequencing. V shed 4 bases and J 4 bases; nucleotides not matched to a gene: 4. Germline loops: CDR1 SGHRS, CDR2 YFSETQ. This CDR3 has 13 residues. The RNA, roughly 0.45 to 1 ug, was put through reverse transcription using random hexamers. One entry per CDR3 protein results from TCRdb running MiXCR on the immunoSEQ multiplex PCR reads. The data show about 130,000 distinct CDR3 sequences, approximately 94% seen once. Sequencing used CD4+ T cells from PBMCs. The chain joins TRBV5-1 to TRBJ1-1; 7 bases align to TRBD1. The receptor comes from a human donor with multiple sclerosis. The CDR3 here is CASSPGQLTEAFF. In nucleotides, the CDR3 is TGCGCCAGCAGCCCGGGACAGCTCACTGAAGCTTTCTTT.